Below are 23 T cell receptor beta chains sequenced from a single sample in a study of blood T cell repertoires in COVID-19. The protocol was immunoSEQ multiplex PCR, while the TCRdb copy is restricted to in-frame clones and leaves out a portion. The repertoire includes some 180,000 clones, around 87% of them detected once, and less than 0.7% sits in the top ten. Sequenced sample: peripheral blood. These receptors were taken from a man aged 45-65 years with acute or convalescent COVID-19.

The chain couples TRBV5-1 to TRBJ2-2; 9 bases agree with TRBD1. Germline values: CDR1 SGHRS, CDR2 YFSETQ. V was pared by 0 bases and J by 4 bases, with 7 bases of the junction left unmatched. There are 17 residues in the CDR3. Here the CDR3 reads CASSLAGTGLGTGELFF. DNA for the CDR3: TGCGCCAGCAGCTTGGCCGGGACAGGGCTGGGCACCGGGGAGCTGTTTTTT.

The CDR3 loop is CASSETSGAYEQYF. The CDR3 DNA sequence: TGCGCCAGCAGTGAAACTAGCGGGGCCTACGAGCAGTACTTC. The chain carries TRBV10-1 and TRBJ2-7; 10 nucleotides match TRBD2. The ends lost 3 bases at V and 2 bases at J; junction bases unmatched: 1. Germline CDR1 is WNHNN and CDR2 is SYGVQD (reference sequence). This CDR3 contains 14 residues.

V gene TRBV19 combines with J gene TRBJ2-6, with 9 nucleotides matching TRBD1. This CDR3 has 17 amino acids. The V and J ends lost 6 bases and 0 bases, in that order; junction bases with no gene match: 6. The germline gives CDR1 LNHDA, CDR2 SQIVND (reference sequence). DNA of the CDR3: TGTGCCAGTAGACGCCGGGACAGGGTCTCTGGGGCCAACGTCCTGACTTTC. It translates to CASRRRDRVSGANVLTF.

The chain joins TRBV6-5 to TRBJ2-5; possible D gene TRBD1, 6 bases. The CDR3 has 14 residues. V lost 4 bases and J lost 5, with 14 bases in between. CDR1 and CDR2 (germline): MNHEY, SVGAGI. The CDR3 DNA reads as TGTGCCAGCAGTTGGTACAGGGTCGGCGAGACCCAGTACTTC. Protein: CASSWYRVGETQYF.

V gene TRBV7-9 combines with J gene TRBJ2-2; 11 bases match TRBD2. The CDR3 runs 15 residues. Germline assignment: CDR1 SEHNR and CDR2 FQNEAQ (reference sequence). With V trimmed by 1 base and J by 10 bases, 5 bases remained unmatched. DNA for the CDR3: TGTGCCAGCAGCTTAGGTGCTAGCGGGAGGACGGAGCTGTTTTTT. This encodes CASSLGASGRTELFF.

J is TRBJ1-1 and V is TRBV27; the match to TRBD1 covers 8 bases. Trimming removed 4 bases from V and 1 base from J; junction bases left unmatched: 2. This CDR3 is 14 amino acids long. Looked up from germline, CDR1 is MNHEY and CDR2 is SMNVEV (reference sequence). The CDR3 DNA reads TGTGCCAGCAGTTGGACAGGGACGAACACTGAAGCTTTCTTT. Translating gives CASSWTGTNTEAFF.

This clone was picked up one time. V is TRBV7-2 and J is TRBJ1-3; possibly TRBD1 for D (6 bases). CDR1 SGHTA and CDR2 FQGNSA come from the germline V gene. V was pared by 2 bases and J by 0 bases, with 11 bases between. There are 16 residues in the CDR3. The CDR3 spells CASSLIGGTSGNTIYF. CDR3 DNA sequence: TGTGCCAGCAGCTTAATAGGGGGAACCTCTGGAAACACCATATATTTT.

V and J are TRBV10-1 and TRBJ1-4; 9 nucleotides align to TRBD1. Germline lookup yields CDR1 WNHNN and CDR2 SYGVQD (reference sequence). Unmatched junction bases numbered 4, after V lost 3 bases and J lost 8 bases. The CDR3 loop spans 14 amino acids. The CDR3 loop is CASSDGTGREKLFF. The CDR3 DNA follows: TGCGCCAGCAGTGATGGGACAGGGAGAGAAAAACTGTTTTTT.

This clone was seen only once. The V and J genes are TRBV7-2 and TRBJ2-7; 9 bases align to TRBD2. CDR1 and CDR2 (germline): SGHTA, FQGNSA. The V gene end was trimmed by 5 bases and the J gene end by 6 bases; junction bases not matched to a gene: 14. The CDR3 is 16 amino acids. The CDR3: CASSPGGSSGTREQYF. In DNA form, the CDR3 reads TGTGCCAGCAGCCCCGGGGGTTCTAGCGGGACTCGCGAGCAGTACTTC.

The chain recombines TRBV3-1 (or the pseudogene TRBV3-2) with TRBJ1-2; 12 positions agree with TRBD1. J gave up 8 bases and V 2 bases, and 15 bases lay outside the gene matches. Germline lookup yields CDR1 LGHDT and CDR2 YNNKEL (reference sequence). This CDR3 spans 18 amino acids. CDR3 sequence reads: CASSQPRDRGRRVEGYTF. CDR3 bases: TGTGCCAGCAGCCAACCCCGGGACAGGGGGCGAAGAGTGGAGGGCTACACCTTC.

The chain couples TRBV28 to TRBJ1-3; 8 positions agree with TRBD1. This CDR3 region has 15 residues. Trimming took 5 bases from V and 8 from J; bases not matched to a gene: 11. Germline V gene data show CDR1 as MDHEN and CDR2 as SYDVKM. This CDR3 is CASSNPPQGADTIYF. CDR3 DNA sequence: TGTGCCAGCAGTAACCCCCCTCAGGGGGCGGACACCATATATTTT.

The chain's CDR3 is CASSRTATISYNEQFF. The CDR3 DNA is TGTGCCAGTAGTCGGACAGCCACCATCTCCTACAATGAGCAGTTCTTC. The V and J genes are TRBV19 and TRBJ2-1, with a possible D match to TRBD1 (6 bases). Looked up from germline, CDR1 is LNHDA and CDR2 is SQIVND (reference sequence). The CDR3 spans 16 residues. V lost 5 bases to trimming and J lost 0 bases, with 14 bases between them.

The genes are TRBV18 and TRBJ2-5; 9 bases are a match to TRBD2. The germline V gene encodes CDR1 KGHSH and CDR2 LQKENI. The ends lost 3 bases at V and 2 bases at J; junction bases unmatched: 4. The CDR3 spans 15 residues. In DNA form, the CDR3 reads TGTGCCAGCTCACCGCCTGGACTAGCGCAAGAGACCCAGTACTTC. Its protein is CASSPPGLAQETQYF.

J is TRBJ2-3 and V is TRBV5-5; 8 bases are shared with TRBD2. Germline V lookup: CDR1 SGHKS, CDR2 YYEKEE (reference sequence). The V segment lost 0 bases and the J segment 1 base; nucleotides outside the gene matches: 10. The length of the CDR3 is 18 residues. The CDR3 DNA reads as TGTGCCAGCAGCTTGGGGGCTGGGGGTAGCGGGGGCACAGATACGCAGTATTTT. Translated: CASSLGAGGSGGTDTQYF.

This chain connects TRBV5-1 to TRBJ2-1; 13 bases match TRBD2. The germline V gene encodes CDR1 SGHRS and CDR2 YFSETQ. J lost 2 bases, V lost 4 bases, and 9 bases had no gene match. The CDR3 covers 18 residues. The CDR3 region is CASSASGTSGIAYNEQFF. The CDR3 region has the DNA TGCGCCAGCAGCGCCTCCGGGACTAGCGGGATAGCCTACAATGAGCAGTTCTTC.

The chain carries TRBV11-1 and TRBJ2-7, with TRBD1 matching 8 bases. Per germline, CDR1 SGHAT and CDR2 FQDESV (reference sequence). V shed 3 bases, J shed 5 bases, and the junction held 6 bases outside the gene matches. This CDR3 contains 14 residues. The CDR3 region has the DNA TGTGCCAGCAGCTTTGACAGGGGCAGCCACGAGCAGTACTTC. Protein product: CASSFDRGSHEQYF.

This chain uses TRBV2 with TRBJ2-7; 7 bases align to TRBD1. Germline CDR1 and CDR2: SNHLY and FYNNEI. The CDR3 totals 12 residues. V was pared by 7 bases and J by 4 bases, with 4 bases of the junction left unmatched. The CDR3 sequence is CASTQQGYEQYF. DNA of the CDR3: TGTGCCAGCACCCAACAGGGGTACGAGCAGTACTTC.

The chain carries TRBV2 and TRBJ1-6; no firm D call. V lost 4 bases and J lost 5, with 9 bases in between. Germline-derived CDR1 and CDR2 are SNHLY and FYNNEI. The CDR3 loop spans 14 amino acids. The chain's CDR3 is CASSVRRDNSPLHF. CDR3 DNA sequence: TGTGCCAGCAGTGTTAGGAGGGATAATTCACCCCTCCACTTT.

The chain combines TRBV2 with TRBJ2-1; 7 bases are shared with TRBD1. The germline V gene encodes CDR1 SNHLY and CDR2 FYNNEI. Losses at the gene ends were 5 bases for V and 2 bases for J; bases not matched to a gene: 3. The length of the CDR3 is 14 residues. CDR3 in amino acids: CASSLTGTYNEQFF. The CDR3 DNA reads as TGTGCCAGCAGTCTGACAGGGACCTACAATGAGCAGTTCTTC.

The CDR3 nucleotides read TGTGCCAGCAGTTACTCGGGACAGTTTAATGAAAAACTGTTTTTT. It is translated as CASSYSGQFNEKLFF. This chain uses TRBV6-5 with TRBJ1-4; 7 bases agree with TRBD1. Germline CDR1 reads MNHEY; CDR2 reads SVGAGI. Losses at the gene ends were 0 bases for V and 4 bases for J; bases not matched to a gene: 2. This CDR3 is 15 amino acids long.

The genes are TRBV5-4 and TRBJ1-4, with 10 bases that match TRBD1. J was trimmed by 8 bases and V by 4 bases; bases with no gene match: 5. CDR1 and CDR2 from the germline V gene are SGHNT and YYREEE (reference sequence). The CDR3 runs to 14 residues. For the CDR3, the DNA is TGTGCCAGCAGCAGGACAGGGGGTGGAGAAAAACTGTTTTTT. Residues: CASSRTGGGEKLFF. The complete variable domain, with remaining parts taken from reference TRBV5-4 and TRBJ1-4, reads ETGVTQSPTHLIKTRGQQVTLRCSSQSGHNTVSWYQQALGQGPQFIFQYYREEENGRGNFPPRFSGLQFPNYSSELNVNALELDDSALYLCASSRTGGGEKLFFGSGTQLSVL.

The CDR3 sequence: CASSALGLDIGEQFF. CDR3 nucleotide sequence: TGTGCCAGTAGTGCCCTGGGACTAGATATTGGTGAGCAGTTCTTC. The chain carries TRBV19 and TRBJ2-1; 8 nucleotides match TRBD2. CDR1 LNHDA and CDR2 SQIVND come from the germline V gene (reference sequence). The CDR3 consists of 15 residues. Losses at the gene ends were 5 bases for V and 9 bases for J; bases not matched to a gene: 12.

The rearrangement joins TRBV5-5 to TRBJ1-5; D is unclear. Trimming stripped 0 bases from V and 0 bases from J, with 4 bases between. Germline V gene lookup returns CDR1 SGHKS and CDR2 YYEKEE (reference sequence). This CDR3 region has 14 residues. The CDR3 region is CASSLVGSNQPQHF. DNA of the CDR3: TGTGCCAGCAGCTTGGTCGGTAGCAATCAGCCCCAGCATTTT.